This entry is about one T cell receptor (beta chain). Its antigen is not known. The V gene's germline CDR1 is SGHDT and CDR2 YYEEEE. This CDR3 is 16 amino acids long. Germline trimming cut 0 bases from V and 4 bases from J; bases unmatched to any gene: 7. The sample comes from a study of Ad26.COV2.S vaccination and SARS-CoV-2 variants. Whole-study results and caveats: Substantial breadth was reportedly displayed by spike-specific CD8+ and CD4+ T cell responses after vaccination.

Sequenced by immunoSEQ multiplex PCR; TCRdb stores in-frame clones only, minus some. The data contain approximately 410,000 clones, approximately 88% of them singletons. Treatment described: 19 received Ad26.COV2.S at low or high dose, single or two shots; about 5 received placebo; per-sample allocation not given. At day 63 after the first vaccine or placebo injection, samples were drawn. The chain joins TRBV5-6 to TRBJ2-7; 10 nucleotides agree with TRBD1. The specimen was peripheral blood, collected in a trial of Ad26.COV2.S vaccine versus placebo. This receptor was identified in a person aged 18 to 59 who received the Ad26.COV2.S COVID-19 vaccine or a placebo. The CDR3 DNA follows: TGTGCCAGCAGCTTGGGCTTGACAGGGGGCATTTACGAGCAGTACTTC. This codes for CASSLGLTGGIYEQYF.